This T cell receptor (beta chain) was captured by sequencing in a study of OX40 agonist ivuxolimab in advanced cancers. Trimming at V came to 5 bases and at J to 0 bases, leaving 8 bases not matched to a gene. CDR1 is SGHAT and CDR2 is FQNNGV in the germline V gene. The CDR3 covers 18 residues. It was autoimmune disease history or systemic immunosuppression that excluded patients. Libraries were prepared by immunoSEQ multiplex PCR; TCRdb keeps only in-frame clonotypes and omits some of them. The top ten clones hold under 0.85% of a sample with about 110,000 clones, around 93% of them seen once. The origin of this receptor is an adult with an advanced solid tumor such as melanoma, head and neck, liver or kidney cancer. V gene TRBV11-2 combines with J gene TRBJ2-7, with 15 bases lining up with TRBD2. Specimen: CD4+ or CD8+ T cells sorted from blood, collected in a trial of the OX40 agonist ivuxolimab. CDR3 amino acids: CASSLRTSGGVSSYEQYF. CDR3 nucleotide sequence: TGTGCCAGCAGCCTACGGACTAGCGGGGGGGTTAGCTCCTACGAGCAGTACTTC.